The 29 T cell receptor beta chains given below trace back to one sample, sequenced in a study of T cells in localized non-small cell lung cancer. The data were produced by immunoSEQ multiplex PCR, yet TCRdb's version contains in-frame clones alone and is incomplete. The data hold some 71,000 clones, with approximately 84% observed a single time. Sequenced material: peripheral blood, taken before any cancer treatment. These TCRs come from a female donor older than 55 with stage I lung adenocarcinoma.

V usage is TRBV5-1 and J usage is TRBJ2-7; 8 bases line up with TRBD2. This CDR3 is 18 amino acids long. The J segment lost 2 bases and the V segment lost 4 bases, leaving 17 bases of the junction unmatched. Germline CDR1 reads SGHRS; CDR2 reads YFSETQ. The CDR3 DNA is TGCGCCAGCAGCCCGGGATGGCGGGAGGTTGGGGGCACCTACGAGCAGTACTTC. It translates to CASSPGWREVGGTYEQYF. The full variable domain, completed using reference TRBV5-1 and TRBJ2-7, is KAGVTQTPRYLIKTRGQQVTLSCSPISGHRSVSWYQQTPGQGLQFLFEYFSETQRNKGNFPGRFSGRQFSNSRSEMNVSTLELGDSALYLCASSPGWREVGGTYEQYFGPGTRLTVT.

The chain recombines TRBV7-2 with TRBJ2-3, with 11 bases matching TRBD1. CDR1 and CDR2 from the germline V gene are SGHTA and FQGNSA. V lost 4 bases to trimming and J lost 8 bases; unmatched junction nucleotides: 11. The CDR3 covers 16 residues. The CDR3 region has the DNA TGTGCCAGCAGCTATTCCGGGACAGGGGGAGGGGGTACGCAGTATTTT. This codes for CASSYSGTGGGGTQYF.

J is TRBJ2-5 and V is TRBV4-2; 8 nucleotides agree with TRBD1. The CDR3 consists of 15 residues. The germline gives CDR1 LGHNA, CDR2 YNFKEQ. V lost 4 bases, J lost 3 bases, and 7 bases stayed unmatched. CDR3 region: CASSPLAGGEETQYF. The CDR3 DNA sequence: TGTGCCAGCAGCCCACTCGCAGGGGGCGAAGAGACCCAGTACTTC.

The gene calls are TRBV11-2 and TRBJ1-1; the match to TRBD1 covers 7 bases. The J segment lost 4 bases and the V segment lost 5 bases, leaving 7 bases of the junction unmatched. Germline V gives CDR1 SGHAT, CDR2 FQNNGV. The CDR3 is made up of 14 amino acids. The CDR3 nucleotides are TGTGCCAGCAGCATCCTGTCAGGGGGCACTGAAGCTTTCTTT. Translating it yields CASSILSGGTEAFF.

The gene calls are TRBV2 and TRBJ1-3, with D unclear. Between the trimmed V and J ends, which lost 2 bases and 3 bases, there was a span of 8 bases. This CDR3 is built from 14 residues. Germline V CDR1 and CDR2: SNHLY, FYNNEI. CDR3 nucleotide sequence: TGTGCCAGCAGTGAAATGGGCCGTGGAAACACCATATATTTT. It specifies CASSEMGRGNTIYF. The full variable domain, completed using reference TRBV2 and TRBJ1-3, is EPEVTQTPSHQVTQMGQEVILRCVPISNHLYFYWYRQILGQKVEFLVSFYNNEISEKSEIFDDQFSVERPDGSNFTLKIRSTKLEDSAMYFCASSEMGRGNTIYFGEGSWLTVV.

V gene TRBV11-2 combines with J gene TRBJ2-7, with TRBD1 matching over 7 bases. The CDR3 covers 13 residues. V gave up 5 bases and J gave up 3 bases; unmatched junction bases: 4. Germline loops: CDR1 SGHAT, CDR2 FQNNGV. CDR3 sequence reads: CASSANRGYEQYF. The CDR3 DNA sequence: TGTGCCAGCAGCGCGAACAGGGGCTACGAGCAGTACTTC.

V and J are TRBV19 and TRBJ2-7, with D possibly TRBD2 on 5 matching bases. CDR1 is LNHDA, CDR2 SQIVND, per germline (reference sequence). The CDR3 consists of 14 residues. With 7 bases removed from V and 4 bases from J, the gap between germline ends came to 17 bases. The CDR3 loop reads CASKSSGNRYEQYF. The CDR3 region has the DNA TGTGCCAGTAAATCTTCCGGGAATCGGTACGAGCAGTACTTC.

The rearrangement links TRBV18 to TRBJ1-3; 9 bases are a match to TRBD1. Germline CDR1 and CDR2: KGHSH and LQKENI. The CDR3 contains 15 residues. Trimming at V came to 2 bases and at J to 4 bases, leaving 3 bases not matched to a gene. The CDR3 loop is CASSPNGQGGNTIYF. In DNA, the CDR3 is TGTGCCAGCTCACCAAATGGACAGGGGGGAAACACCATATATTTT. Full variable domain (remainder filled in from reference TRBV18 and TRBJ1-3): NAGVMQNPRHLVRRRGQEARLRCSPMKGHSHVYWYRQLPEEGLKFMVYLQKENIIDESGMPKERFSAEFPKEGPSILRIQQVVRGDSAAYFCASSPNGQGGNTIYFGEGSWLTVV.

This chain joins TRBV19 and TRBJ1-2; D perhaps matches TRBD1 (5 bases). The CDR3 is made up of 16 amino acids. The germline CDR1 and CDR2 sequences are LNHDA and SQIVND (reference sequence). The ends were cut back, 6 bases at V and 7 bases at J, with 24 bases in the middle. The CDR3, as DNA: TGTGCCAGTAGCCCCAGCACAACCCCGACAGATGGTGGCTACACCTTC. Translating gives CASSPSTTPTDGGYTF.

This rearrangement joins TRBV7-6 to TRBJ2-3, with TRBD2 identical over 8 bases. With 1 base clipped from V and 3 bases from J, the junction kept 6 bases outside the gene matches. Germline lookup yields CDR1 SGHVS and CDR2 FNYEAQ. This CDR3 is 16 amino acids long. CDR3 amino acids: CASSLEAGVVTDTQYF. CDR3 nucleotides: TGTGCCAGCAGCTTAGAAGCGGGAGTGGTGACAGATACGCAGTATTTT.

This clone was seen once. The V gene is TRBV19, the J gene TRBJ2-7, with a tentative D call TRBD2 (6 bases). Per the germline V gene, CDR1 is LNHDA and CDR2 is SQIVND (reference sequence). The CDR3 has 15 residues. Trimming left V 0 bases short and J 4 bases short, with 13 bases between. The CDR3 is CASSIDGRTGYEQYF. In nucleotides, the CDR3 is TGTGCCAGTAGTATAGACGGGAGAACGGGGTACGAGCAGTACTTC.

In DNA form, the CDR3 reads TGTGCCAGCAGGAAAGGTTTGAACTATGGCTACACCTTC. This gives the protein CASRKGLNYGYTF. This sequence joins TRBV6-1 and TRBJ1-2, with unresolved D. Germline V gene lookup returns CDR1 MNHNS and CDR2 SASEGT. Between the trimmed V and J ends, which lost 6 bases and 2 bases, there was a span of 10 bases. The CDR3 consists of 13 residues.

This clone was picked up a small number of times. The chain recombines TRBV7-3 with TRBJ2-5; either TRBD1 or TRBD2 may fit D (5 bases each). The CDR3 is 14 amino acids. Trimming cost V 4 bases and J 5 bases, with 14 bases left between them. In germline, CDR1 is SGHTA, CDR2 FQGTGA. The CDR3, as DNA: TGTGCCAGCAGCTCCCGGGACGGTGCGGAGACCCAGTACTTC. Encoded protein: CASSSRDGAETQYF.

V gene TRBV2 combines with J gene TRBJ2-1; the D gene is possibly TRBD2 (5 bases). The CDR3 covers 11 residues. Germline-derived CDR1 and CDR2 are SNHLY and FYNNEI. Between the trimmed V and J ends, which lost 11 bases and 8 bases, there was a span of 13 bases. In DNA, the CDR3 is TGTGCCGGTGGTCGAGCGGATGAGCAGTTCTTC. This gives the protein CAGGRADEQFF.

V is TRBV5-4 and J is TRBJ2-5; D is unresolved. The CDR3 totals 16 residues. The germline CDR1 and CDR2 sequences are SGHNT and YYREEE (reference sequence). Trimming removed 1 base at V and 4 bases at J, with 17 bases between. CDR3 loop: CASSLLARVKGETQYF. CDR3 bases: TGTGCCAGCAGCTTGCTGGCTCGAGTTAAGGGAGAGACCCAGTACTTC.

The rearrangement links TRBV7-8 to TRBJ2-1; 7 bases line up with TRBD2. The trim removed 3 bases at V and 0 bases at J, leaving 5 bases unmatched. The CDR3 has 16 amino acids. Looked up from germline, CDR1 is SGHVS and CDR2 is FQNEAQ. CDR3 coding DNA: TGTGCCAGCAGCTTTTACGGGGGGAGCTCCTACAATGAGCAGTTCTTC. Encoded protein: CASSFYGGSSYNEQFF.

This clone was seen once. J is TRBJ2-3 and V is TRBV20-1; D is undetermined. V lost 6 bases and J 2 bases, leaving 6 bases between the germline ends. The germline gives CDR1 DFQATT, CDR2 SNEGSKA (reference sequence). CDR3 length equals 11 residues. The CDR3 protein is CSAQYTDTQYF. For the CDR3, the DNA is TGCAGTGCCCAATACACAGATACGCAGTATTTT.

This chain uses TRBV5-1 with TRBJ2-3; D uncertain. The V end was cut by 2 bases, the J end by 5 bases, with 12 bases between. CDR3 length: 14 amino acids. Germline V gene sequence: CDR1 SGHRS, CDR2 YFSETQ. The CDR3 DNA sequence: TGCGCCAGCAGCTTCGGCACCTCGGAAGATACGCAGTATTTT. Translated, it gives CASSFGTSEDTQYF.

The CDR3 loop reads CASSPQGQNTEAFF. The CDR3 DNA sequence: TGTGCCAGCTCACCACAGGGGCAGAACACTGAAGCTTTCTTT. The chain recombines TRBV18 with TRBJ1-1; D perhaps matches TRBD1 (5 bases). Per germline, CDR1 KGHSH and CDR2 LQKENI. The V gene lost 1 base and the J gene lost 1 base, with 7 bases spanning the gap. CDR3 length equals 14 residues.

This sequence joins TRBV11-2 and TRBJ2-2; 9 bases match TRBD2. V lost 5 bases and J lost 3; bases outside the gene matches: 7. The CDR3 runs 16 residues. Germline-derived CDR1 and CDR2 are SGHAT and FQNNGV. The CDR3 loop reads CASSGRLAGYTGELFF. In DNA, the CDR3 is TGTGCCAGCAGCGGGAGGCTAGCGGGGTACACCGGGGAGCTGTTTTTT.

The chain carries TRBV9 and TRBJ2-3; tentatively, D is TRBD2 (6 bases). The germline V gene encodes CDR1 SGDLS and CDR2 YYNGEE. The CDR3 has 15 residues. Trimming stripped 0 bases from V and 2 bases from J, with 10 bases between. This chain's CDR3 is CASSVVADFTDTQYF. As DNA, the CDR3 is TGTGCCAGCAGCGTAGTAGCGGACTTCACAGATACGCAGTATTTT.

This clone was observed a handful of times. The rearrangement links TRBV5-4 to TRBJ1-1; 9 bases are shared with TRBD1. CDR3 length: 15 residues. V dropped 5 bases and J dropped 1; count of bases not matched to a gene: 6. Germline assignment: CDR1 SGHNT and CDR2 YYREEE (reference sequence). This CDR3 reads CASSLGQGRNTEAFF. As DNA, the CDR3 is TGTGCCAGCAGTCTCGGACAGGGGAGGAACACTGAAGCTTTCTTT.

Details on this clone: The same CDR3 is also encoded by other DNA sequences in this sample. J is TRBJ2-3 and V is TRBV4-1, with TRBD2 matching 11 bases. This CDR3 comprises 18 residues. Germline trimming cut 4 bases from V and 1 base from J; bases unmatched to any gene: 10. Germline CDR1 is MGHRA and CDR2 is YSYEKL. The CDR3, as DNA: TGCGCCAGCAGCCCTCGGTTAGCGGGAGGGCAAGGCACAGATACGCAGTATTTT. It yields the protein CASSPRLAGGQGTDTQYF.

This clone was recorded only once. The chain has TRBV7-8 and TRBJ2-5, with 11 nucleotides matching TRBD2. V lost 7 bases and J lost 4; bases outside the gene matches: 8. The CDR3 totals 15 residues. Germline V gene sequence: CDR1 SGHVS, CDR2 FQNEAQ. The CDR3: CASTLTSGEGETQYF. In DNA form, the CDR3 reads TGTGCCAGCACCCTGACTAGCGGGGAGGGAGAGACCCAGTACTTC.

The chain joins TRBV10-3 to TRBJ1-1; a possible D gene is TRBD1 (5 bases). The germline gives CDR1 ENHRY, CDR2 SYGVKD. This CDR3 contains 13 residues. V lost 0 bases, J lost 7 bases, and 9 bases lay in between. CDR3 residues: CAISESGQGEAFF. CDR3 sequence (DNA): TGTGCCATCAGTGAGTCTGGCCAGGGTGAAGCTTTCTTT.

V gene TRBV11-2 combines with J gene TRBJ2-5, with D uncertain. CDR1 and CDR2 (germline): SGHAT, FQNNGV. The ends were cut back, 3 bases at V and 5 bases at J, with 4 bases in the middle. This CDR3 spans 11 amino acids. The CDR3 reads CASSLGETQYF. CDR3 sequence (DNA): TGTGCCAGCAGCTTGGGGGAGACCCAGTACTTC.

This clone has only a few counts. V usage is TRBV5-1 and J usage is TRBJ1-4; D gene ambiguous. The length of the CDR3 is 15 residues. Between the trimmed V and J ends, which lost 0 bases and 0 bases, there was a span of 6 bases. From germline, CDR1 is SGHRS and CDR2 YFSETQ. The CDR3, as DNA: TGCGCCAGCAGCTTGGAAAGTGCAACTAATGAAAAACTGTTTTTT. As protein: CASSLESATNEKLFF.

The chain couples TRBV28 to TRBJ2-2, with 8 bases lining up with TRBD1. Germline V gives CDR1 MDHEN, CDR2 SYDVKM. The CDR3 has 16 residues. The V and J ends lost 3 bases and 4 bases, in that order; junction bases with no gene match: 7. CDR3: CASSLAGGVVTGELFF. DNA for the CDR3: TGTGCCAGCAGTTTGGCAGGGGGCGTCGTCACCGGGGAGCTGTTTTTT.

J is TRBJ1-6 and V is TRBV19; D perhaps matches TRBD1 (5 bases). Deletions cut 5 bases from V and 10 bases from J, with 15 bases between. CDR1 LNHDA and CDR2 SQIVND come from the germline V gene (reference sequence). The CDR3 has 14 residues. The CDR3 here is CASSLAREGSPLHF. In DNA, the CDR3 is TGTGCCAGTAGTTTAGCCAGGGAGGGATCACCCCTCCACTTT.